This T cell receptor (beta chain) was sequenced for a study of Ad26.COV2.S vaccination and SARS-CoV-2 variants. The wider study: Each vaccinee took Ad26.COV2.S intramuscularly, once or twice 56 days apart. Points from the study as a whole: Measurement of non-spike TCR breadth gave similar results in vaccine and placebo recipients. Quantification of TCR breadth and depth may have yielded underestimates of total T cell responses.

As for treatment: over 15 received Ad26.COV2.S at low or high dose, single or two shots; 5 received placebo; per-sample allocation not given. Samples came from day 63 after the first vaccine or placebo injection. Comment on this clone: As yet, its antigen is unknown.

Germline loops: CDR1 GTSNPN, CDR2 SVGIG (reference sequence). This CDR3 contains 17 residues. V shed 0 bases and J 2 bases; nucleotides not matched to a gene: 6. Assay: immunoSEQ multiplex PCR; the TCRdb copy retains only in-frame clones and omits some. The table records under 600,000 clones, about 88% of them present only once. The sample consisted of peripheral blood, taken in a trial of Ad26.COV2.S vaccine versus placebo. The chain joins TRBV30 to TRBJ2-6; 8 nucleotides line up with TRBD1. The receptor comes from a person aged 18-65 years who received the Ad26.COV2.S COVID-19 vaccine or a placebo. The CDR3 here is CAWSVVQGAPGANVLTF. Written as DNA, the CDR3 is TGTGCCTGGAGTGTGGTGCAGGGGGCCCCTGGGGCCAACGTCCTGACTTTC.